This T cell receptor beta chain was obtained from a study of blood T cells in healthy people across ages. The V segment lost 0 bases and the J segment 2 bases; nucleotides outside the gene matches: 9. The CDR3 is 18 amino acids. Germline loops: CDR1 MGHRA, CDR2 YSYEKL. For the second PCR, which ran for about 7 to 11 cycles, a sample-barcoded 5' primer and a J-beta primer mix were used. TCRdb recomputed calls from the 5' RACE reads with MiXCR, one row per CDR3 protein. Counted here are about 720,000 distinct CDR3 sequences, about a fifth occurring once; the ten biggest clones make up around a fifth. This clonotype occurred a few times. Extraction of total RNA produced a minimum of 5.5 micrograms from each sample.

Sequences were obtained from blood. The TCR comes from a man between 65 and 85 years old in good health. The chain joins TRBV4-1 to TRBJ2-5; TRBD2 matches at 10 bases. The CDR3 reads CASSQEASGSSRQETQYF. Here the CDR3 DNA reads TGCGCCAGCAGCCAAGAGGCTAGCGGGAGTAGCAGGCAAGAGACCCAGTACTTC.